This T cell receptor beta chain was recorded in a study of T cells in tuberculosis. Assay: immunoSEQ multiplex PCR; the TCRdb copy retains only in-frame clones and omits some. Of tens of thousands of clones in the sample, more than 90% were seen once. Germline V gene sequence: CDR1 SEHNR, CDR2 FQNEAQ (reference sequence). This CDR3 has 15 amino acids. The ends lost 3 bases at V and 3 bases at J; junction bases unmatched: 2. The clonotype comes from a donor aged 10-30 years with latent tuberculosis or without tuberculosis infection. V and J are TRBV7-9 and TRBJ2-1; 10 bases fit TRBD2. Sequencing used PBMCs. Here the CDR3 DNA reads TGTGCCAGCAGCTTTCTAGCGGGAGTCTACAATGAGCAGTTCTTC. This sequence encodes CASSFLAGVYNEQFF.